One and the same sample provided the 23 T cell receptor beta chains below, sequenced in a study of identical twins. TCRdb reprocessed the 5' RACE reads with MiXCR, giving one entry per CDR3 protein. This sample has roughly 720,000 distinct CDR3 sequences; roughly 20% occur once, and the top ten carry 13%. The data also belong to a second study, concerning T cells expressing NK-cell markers.

Sequencing was done on a sample of PBMCs. The source of these receptors is a woman in her late teens or twenties in good health.

The chain uses TRBV4-1 and TRBJ1-2; D call uncertain. Germline V gives CDR1 MGHRA, CDR2 YSYEKL. V was trimmed by 1 base and J by 8 bases, leaving 14 bases between them. The CDR3 runs 14 residues. The CDR3 reads CASSQVGLLDGYTF. The CDR3 DNA sequence: TGCGCCAGCAGCCAAGTGGGATTATTGGACGGCTACACCTTC.

The chain carries TRBV7-9 and TRBJ2-3, with D tentatively TRBD2 (5 bases). The CDR3 has 16 amino acids. Deletions cut 5 bases from V and 2 bases from J, with 17 bases between. Per the germline V gene, CDR1 is SEHNR and CDR2 is FQNEAQ (reference sequence). CDR3 loop: CASSGVEGELTDTQYF. The CDR3 DNA reads as TGTGCCAGCAGCGGGGTCGAGGGAGAGCTCACAGATACGCAGTATTTT.

V gene TRBV5-1 combines with J gene TRBJ2-1, with 8 bases fitting TRBD2. Germline V lookup: CDR1 SGHRS, CDR2 YFSETQ. This CDR3 region has 16 residues. Trimming removed 6 bases from V and 2 bases from J; junction bases left unmatched: 10. The DNA for the CDR3 is TGCGCCAGCATCCTTGGCGCGGGGGGTACCTACAATGAGCAGTTCTTC. Protein: CASILGAGGTYNEQFF.

This clonotype was found a few times. The chain couples TRBV12-3 or TRBV12-4 to TRBJ1-1, with D possibly being TRBD1 (5 bases). Deletions cut 7 bases from V and 9 bases from J, with 12 bases between. The CDR3 covers 11 residues. CDR3 protein: CASTPGGKAFF. DNA for the CDR3: TGTGCCAGCACCCCCGGGGGGAAAGCTTTCTTT.

V gene TRBV12-3 or TRBV12-4 combines with J gene TRBJ2-1; 7 bases line up with TRBD2. The V segment lost 3 bases and the J segment 4 bases; nucleotides outside the gene matches: 15. The CDR3 is 18 residues long. This CDR3 is CASSFVGLASGIYNEQFF. CDR3 nucleotide sequence: TGTGCCAGCAGTTTTGTGGGCCTTGCTAGCGGAATTTACAATGAGCAGTTCTTC.

V is TRBV4-3 and J is TRBJ2-7; unclear D gene. This CDR3 is 17 amino acids long. V shed 0 bases and J shed 1 base, with 16 bases lying between them. Germline V gene sequence: CDR1 LGHNA, CDR2 YSLEER. The CDR3 region has the DNA TGCGCCAGCAGCCAAGAGACGGGTTGGGATTTATCCTACGAGCAGTACTTC. As protein: CASSQETGWDLSYEQYF.

The chain links TRBV5-1 to TRBJ2-7; D remains ambiguous. This CDR3 has 15 amino acids. The germline V gene encodes CDR1 SGHRS and CDR2 YFSETQ. Trimming left V 0 bases short and J 0 bases short, with 10 bases between. The CDR3: CASSLGSRSSYEQYF. The CDR3 DNA sequence: TGCGCCAGCAGCTTGGGATCTCGGTCCTCCTACGAGCAGTACTTC.

This clonotype was seen a few times. V gene TRBV29-1 combines with J gene TRBJ2-3; tentatively, D is TRBD2 (5 bases). CDR1 is SQVTM, CDR2 ANQGSEA, per germline. CDR3 length equals 14 residues. The V end lost 7 bases, the J end lost 6 bases, and 20 bases lay between the germline ends. In nucleotides, the CDR3 is TGCAGCGCCAATCAGGCGGCCAGAGGGGATACGCAGTATTTT. Amino acid sequence: CSANQAARGDTQYF.

This clonotype was picked up a small number of times. The chain has TRBV12-3 or TRBV12-4 and TRBJ2-3; unclear D gene. CDR3 size: 15 residues. Trimming shortened V by 3 bases and J by 2 bases, and 12 bases separated the two germline ends. This CDR3 is CASSFPDRTTDTQYF. In DNA form, the CDR3 reads TGTGCCAGCAGTTTTCCAGATAGGACCACAGATACGCAGTATTTT.

The chain carries TRBV12-3 or TRBV12-4 and TRBJ2-7; 8 bases agree with TRBD2. Losses at the gene ends were 5 bases for V and 5 bases for J; bases not matched to a gene: 11. This CDR3 has 15 residues. As DNA, the CDR3 is TGTGCCAGCAGTCTAAGCGGGACTAGTGGCCACGAGCAGTACTTC. It specifies CASSLSGTSGHEQYF.

This clonotype was counted only a few times. V is TRBV4-3 and J is TRBJ2-1, with D maybe TRBD2 (5 bases). Germline CDR1 is LGHNA and CDR2 is YSLEER. This CDR3 is 16 amino acids long. Trimming took 0 bases from V and 3 from J, leaving 12 bases between them. Here the CDR3 DNA reads TGCGCCAGCAGCCAAGATTGGGCGGGCGGCTACAATGAGCAGTTCTTC. Translating it yields CASSQDWAGGYNEQFF.

The chain combines TRBV6-5 with TRBJ2-1; no clear D. Germline CDR1 reads MNHEY; CDR2 reads SVGAGI. V lost 0 bases, J lost 1 base, and 7 bases lay in between. CDR3 length: 15 residues. CDR3 nucleotide sequence: TGTGCCAGCAGTTACTCGCTGGGGTCCTACAATGAGCAGTTCTTC. It encodes CASSYSLGSYNEQFF.

DNA of the CDR3: TGTGCCAGCAGCGCGTTAGACAGGGTCGCTGGGGCCAACGTCCTGACTTTC. Amino acids: CASSALDRVAGANVLTF. The genes are TRBV9 and TRBJ2-6; TRBD1 aligns across 7 bases. Losses at the gene ends were 3 bases for V and 2 bases for J; bases not matched to a gene: 8. The CDR3 has 17 amino acids. Germline V gene data show CDR1 as SGDLS and CDR2 as YYNGEE.

This clonotype appeared once. J is TRBJ1-6 and V is TRBV20-1; D is ambiguous. CDR1 is DFQATT, CDR2 SNEGSKA, per germline (reference sequence). V lost 0 bases and J 10 bases, leaving 13 bases between the germline ends. This CDR3 comprises 14 residues. In nucleotides, the CDR3 is TGCAGTGCTAGAGATCAAGGATCCCAGTCACCCCTCCACTTT. Protein: CSARDQGSQSPLHF.

The chain has TRBV20-1 and TRBJ2-5; no clear D gene. The CDR3 consists of 11 residues. V was shortened by 0 bases and J by 5 bases, with 4 bases between the two germline ends. CDR1 and CDR2 (germline): DFQATT, SNEGSKA (reference sequence). The CDR3, as DNA: TGCAGTGCTAGAGATCAGGAGACCCAGTACTTC. This gives the protein CSARDQETQYF.

CDR3 in amino acids: CASSPFQRGNTGELFF. CDR3 DNA sequence: TGTGCCAGCAGCCCATTCCAAAGGGGGAACACCGGGGAGCTGTTTTTT. The chain uses TRBV7-2 and TRBJ2-2; D is possibly TRBD1 (5 bases). V lost 5 bases and J lost 1, with 14 bases in between. CDR3 length: 16 amino acids. Germline CDR1 and CDR2: SGHTA and FQGNSA. Full variable domain (remainder filled in from reference TRBV7-2 and TRBJ2-2): GAGVSQSPSNKVTEKGKDVELRCDPISGHTALYWYRQSLGQGLEFLIYFQGNSAPDKSGLPSDRFSAERTGGSVSTLTIQRTQQEDSAVYLCASSPFQRGNTGELFFGEGSRLTVL.

This chain joins TRBV5-1 and TRBJ2-2; weak D call: TRBD1 (5 bases). Trimming took off 1 base at V and 4 bases at J, with 14 bases between the two ends. Germline assignment: CDR1 SGHRS and CDR2 YFSETQ. The CDR3 sequence is 16 residues long. The CDR3 loop reads CASSLNPQGITGELFF. CDR3 coding DNA: TGCGCCAGCAGCTTGAACCCCCAGGGTATCACCGGGGAGCTGTTTTTT.

The chain recombines TRBV20-1 with TRBJ1-1, with D possibly TRBD1 on 6 matching bases. V dropped 3 bases and J dropped 1 base, with 12 bases sitting between them. This CDR3 comprises 14 residues. CDR1 and CDR2 from the germline V gene are DFQATT and SNEGSKA (reference sequence). This CDR3 is CSASTGGQNTEAFF. The CDR3 region has the DNA TGCAGTGCTAGTACGGGGGGCCAGAACACTGAAGCTTTCTTT.

This chain connects TRBV27 to TRBJ1-2; 9 bases fit TRBD1. V was clipped by 6 bases and J by 5 bases; unmatched bases: 7. CDR1 is MNHEY, CDR2 SMNVEV, per germline (reference sequence). The CDR3 totals 14 residues. CDR3 protein: CASSEGQGGYGYTF. The CDR3 bases are TGTGCCAGCAGCGAGGGACAGGGAGGGTATGGCTACACCTTC.

The chain joins TRBV20-1 to TRBJ2-3; 10 bases are a match to TRBD2. Germline V lookup: CDR1 DFQATT, CDR2 SNEGSKA (reference sequence). The junction had 10 bases not matched to a gene; V was cut back by 5 bases and J by 8 bases. CDR3 size: 14 residues. CDR3 nucleotide sequence: TGCAGTGCTCTTTCAGCGGGAGGGCCCGGTACGCAGTATTTT. It yields the protein CSALSAGGPGTQYF.

This clonotype showed up just once. The chain has TRBV24-1 and TRBJ2-1; D tentatively reads TRBD1 or TRBD2 (5 bases each). This CDR3 is built from 13 residues. The germline CDR1 and CDR2 sequences are KGHDR and SFDVKD. The V gene lost 6 bases and the J gene lost 9 bases, with 14 bases spanning the gap. The CDR3 DNA reads TGTGCCACCAGTTCCCCCGGGGCCGGTGAGCAGTTCTTC. This sequence encodes CATSSPGAGEQFF.

V usage is TRBV12-3 or TRBV12-4 and J usage is TRBJ2-7; TRBD1 or TRBD2 may be the D gene (5 bases each). CDR3 length: 14 amino acids. Trimming removed 8 bases from V and 2 bases from J, with 16 bases in between. This chain's CDR3 is CASCKGSGAYEQYF. CDR3 coding DNA: TGTGCCAGCTGTAAGGGGAGCGGTGCCTACGAGCAGTACTTC.

The CDR3 DNA sequence: TGTGCCAGCGCCCGGGACGGTCATGAGCAGTTCTTC. This sequence encodes CASARDGHEQFF. This chain joins TRBV7-2 and TRBJ2-1; perhaps D is TRBD1 or TRBD2 (5 bases each). This CDR3 has 12 residues. V was clipped by 8 bases and J by 8 bases, with 13 bases between them. Germline-derived CDR1 and CDR2 are SGHTA and FQGNSA.